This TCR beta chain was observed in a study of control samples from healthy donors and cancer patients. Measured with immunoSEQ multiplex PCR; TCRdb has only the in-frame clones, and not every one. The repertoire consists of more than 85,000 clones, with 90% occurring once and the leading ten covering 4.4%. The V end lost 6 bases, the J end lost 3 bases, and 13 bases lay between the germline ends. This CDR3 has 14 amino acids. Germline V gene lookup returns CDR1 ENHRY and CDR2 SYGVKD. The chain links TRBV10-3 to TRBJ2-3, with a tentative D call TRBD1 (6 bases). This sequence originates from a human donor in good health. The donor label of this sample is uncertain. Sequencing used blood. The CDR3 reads CAISPTGQTDTQYF. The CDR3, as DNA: TGTGCCATCAGCCCAACGGGACAAACAGATACGCAGTATTTT.